Following are 20 T cell receptor beta chains from one sample sequenced in a study of CD8 T cells in Susac syndrome (dated by TCRdb to between 2018 and 2021). Library preparation was by the immunoSEQ multiplex PCR assay. RNA was extracted using the RNeasy kit, and roughly 0.5 to 1 ug of the RNA was reverse transcribed with random hexamers. TCRdb's own reprocessing of the public reads used fastp at Q25 and MiXCR and kept productive beta chains. Every entry covers one CDR3 protein and lists the most common genes and DNA from its rows. For this sample the table gives 100,000 to 150,000 distinct CDR3 sequences, of which more than 85% were detected only once. Jointly, the top ten make up roughly 0.3% of the sample. Specimen: CD8+ T cells from PBMCs. All receptors derive from a human donor with multiple sclerosis.

V and J are TRBV19 and TRBJ1-2; 7 bases fit TRBD1. The CDR3 is 14 residues long. CDR1 and CDR2 (germline): LNHDA, SQIVND (reference sequence). V lost 4 bases to trimming and J lost 6 bases; unmatched junction nucleotides: 8. CDR3 in DNA: TGTGCCAGTAGTACCCAGGGGGGGGTGGATGGCTACACCTTC. It encodes CASSTQGGVDGYTF.

The chain's CDR3 is CASSLGDRMQAEGLPLHF. The CDR3 DNA follows: TGTGCCAGCAGTTTAGGAGACAGGATGCAAGCCGAAGGGTTACCCCTCCACTTT. The chain links TRBV12-3 or TRBV12-4 to TRBJ1-6; D is perhaps TRBD1 (6 bases). CDR3 length: 18 amino acids. Deletions cut 1 base from V and 12 bases from J, with 25 bases between.

The chain joins TRBV12-3 or TRBV12-4 to TRBJ1-1, with D perhaps TRBD1 (5 bases). Between the trimmed V and J ends, which lost 0 bases and 7 bases, there was a span of 9 bases. This CDR3 has 13 amino acids. The CDR3 sequence: CASSLAGGGEAFF. Here the CDR3 DNA reads TGTGCCAGCAGTTTAGCTGGGGGTGGTGAAGCTTTCTTT.

This clonotype has only one observation. The chain employs TRBV13 and TRBJ1-1, with D possibly being TRBD1 (5 bases). Germline CDR1 is PRHDT and CDR2 is FYEKMQ (reference sequence). The V gene lost 0 bases and the J gene lost 4 bases, with 9 bases spanning the gap. The CDR3 consists of 14 residues. CDR3 sequence reads: CASSLGTAPTEAFF. CDR3 nucleotide sequence: TGTGCCAGCAGCTTAGGGACAGCTCCCACTGAAGCTTTCTTT. Together with reference TRBV13 and TRBJ1-1, the CDR3 gives the full variable domain: AAGVIQSPRHLIKEKRETATLKCYPIPRHDTVYWYQQGPGQDPQFLISFYEKMQSDKGSIPDRFSAQQFSDYHSELNMSSLELGDSALYFCASSLGTAPTEAFFGQGTRLTVV.

This rearrangement joins TRBV6-1 to TRBJ2-1, with 8 bases identical to TRBD2. V trimming: 3 bases; J trimming: 7 bases; junction bases outside the gene matches: 2. CDR3 size: 13 residues. CDR1 MNHNS and CDR2 SASEGT come from the germline V gene. CDR3 coding DNA: TGTGCCAGCAGTGAGGGACTAGGAAATGAGCAGTTCTTC. Its protein is CASSEGLGNEQFF.

This chain connects TRBV9 to TRBJ2-5, with 9 positions matching TRBD1. The CDR3 has 17 residues. Germline CDR1 and CDR2: SGDLS and YYNGEE. Trimming at V came to 3 bases and at J to 0 bases, leaving 9 bases not matched to a gene. The CDR3 loop is CASSAGGGQGNQETQYF. CDR3 nucleotides: TGTGCCAGCAGCGCGGGGGGCGGACAGGGGAACCAAGAGACCCAGTACTTC.

V and J are TRBV7-9 and TRBJ2-3; D call uncertain. V lost 5 bases, J lost 9 bases, and 15 bases lay in between. Germline CDR1 SEHNR, CDR2 FQNEAQ (reference sequence). This CDR3 spans 13 amino acids. In DNA form, the CDR3 reads TGTGCCAGCAGCCCTTCCCCCCAGCCGACGCAGTATTTT. It is translated as CASSPSPQPTQYF.

V usage is TRBV7-3 and J usage is TRBJ2-7; D not certain. Germline assignment: CDR1 SGHTA and CDR2 FQGTGA. Between the trimmed V and J ends, which lost 2 bases and 5 bases, there was a span of 1 base. The length of the CDR3 is 10 residues. The chain's CDR3 is CASSLHEQYV. As DNA, the CDR3 is TGTGCCAGCAGCTTACACGAGCAGTACGTC.

Written as DNA, the CDR3 is TGCGCCAGCAGCTTGCGGGGACAGGGGGCTTTGGGCTATGGCTACACCTTC. Its protein is CASSLRGQGALGYGYTF. V and J are TRBV5-1 and TRBJ1-2, with 12 nucleotides matching TRBD1. The length of the CDR3 is 17 residues. Looked up from germline, CDR1 is SGHRS and CDR2 is YFSETQ. The trim removed 1 base at V and 4 bases at J, leaving 8 bases unmatched. The variable domain in full, completed from reference TRBV5-1 and TRBJ1-2, reads KAGVTQTPRYLIKTRGQQVTLSCSPISGHRSVSWYQQTPGQGLQFLFEYFSETQRNKGNFPGRFSGRQFSNSRSEMNVSTLELGDSALYLCASSLRGQGALGYGYTFGSGTRLTVV.

The genes are TRBV20-1 and TRBJ2-5, with 8 bases aligning to TRBD2. V gave up 2 bases and J gave up 6 bases; unmatched junction bases: 8. This CDR3 has 14 residues. CDR1 and CDR2 from the germline V gene are DFQATT and SNEGSKA (reference sequence). In nucleotides, the CDR3 is TGCAGTGCTAGATTACGGGAGGGCCTTCAGACCCAGTACTTC. This gives the protein CSARLREGLQTQYF.

The V gene is TRBV7-9, the J gene TRBJ2-5, with D perhaps TRBD1 (6 bases). Germline V gene lookup returns CDR1 SEHNR and CDR2 FQNEAQ (reference sequence). This CDR3 is 14 amino acids long. V was clipped by 5 bases and J by 5 bases, with 15 bases between them. CDR3 sequence: CASSPAMQGETQYF. The CDR3, as DNA: TGTGCCAGCAGCCCCGCGATGCAGGGGGAGACCCAGTACTTC.

The CDR3 DNA follows: TGCAGTGCTAGAGAGCAGCTCCTCATAGCGGGAGCGGGAGATACGCAGTATTTT. Translating gives CSAREQLLIAGAGDTQYF. The chain carries TRBV20-1 and TRBJ2-3; the match to TRBD2 covers 9 bases. The CDR3 is 18 amino acids. V shed 0 bases and J 5 bases; nucleotides not matched to a gene: 15. CDR1 is DFQATT and CDR2 is SNEGSKA in the germline V gene (reference sequence).

This clonotype has just one count. V gene TRBV6-1 combines with J gene TRBJ2-7; the D gene is possibly TRBD1 (6 bases). CDR1 is MNHNS, CDR2 SASEGT, per germline. This CDR3 has 13 residues. The V and J ends lost 6 bases and 0 bases respectively, with 9 bases between them. DNA for the CDR3: TGTGCCAGCAGGGGGGCCCACTCCTACGAGCAGTACTTC. Its protein product is CASRGAHSYEQYF.

The V call is TRBV9, the J call TRBJ2-1; 9 bases are a match to TRBD1. J lost 1 base, V lost 3 bases, and 5 bases had no gene match. Germline loops: CDR1 SGDLS, CDR2 YYNGEE. The CDR3 is 16 amino acids. CDR3 residues: CASSAGTGKSYNEQFF. CDR3 DNA sequence: TGTGCCAGCAGCGCCGGGACAGGGAAATCCTACAATGAGCAGTTCTTC.

The rearrangement joins TRBV2 to TRBJ1-1; D may be TRBD1 (5 bases). Trimming took 2 bases from V and 11 from J, leaving 15 bases between them. Per germline, CDR1 SNHLY and CDR2 FYNNEI. The CDR3 runs 13 residues. This CDR3 is CASSEYWVRDAFF. CDR3 DNA sequence: TGTGCCAGCAGTGAATATTGGGTCAGGGATGCTTTCTTT.

The chain couples TRBV7-2 to TRBJ2-1; D is undetermined. Germline CDR1 is SGHTA and CDR2 is FQGNSA. This CDR3 contains 15 residues. Trimming removed 5 bases from V and 0 bases from J, with 11 bases in between. CDR3 bases: TGTGCCAGCAGCCTCACAGCCAGCTCCTACAATGAGCAGTTCTTC. As protein: CASSLTASSYNEQFF. Together with reference TRBV7-2 and TRBJ2-1, the CDR3 gives the full variable domain: GAGVSQSPSNKVTEKGKDVELRCDPISGHTALYWYRQSLGQGLEFLIYFQGNSAPDKSGLPSDRFSAERTGGSVSTLTIQRTQQEDSAVYLCASSLTASSYNEQFFGPGTRLTVL.

The rearrangement joins TRBV19 to TRBJ2-7; no firm D call. V shed 5 bases and J shed 2 bases, with 10 bases lying between them. From germline, CDR1 is LNHDA and CDR2 SQIVND (reference sequence). The CDR3 has 13 residues. CDR3 in DNA: TGTGCCAGTAGTGCCTCCCTGACCTACGAGCAGTACTTC. Translating it yields CASSASLTYEQYF.

This clonotype occurred once. V gene TRBV15 combines with J gene TRBJ2-5; D unclear. The CDR3 loop spans 15 amino acids. Per germline, CDR1 LNHNV and CDR2 YYDKDF (reference sequence). V lost 1 base, J lost 4 bases, and 13 bases lay in between. This CDR3 is CATSRVPDQGETQYF. CDR3 DNA: TGTGCCACCAGCAGAGTCCCTGACCAAGGAGAGACCCAGTACTTC.

The V call is TRBV7-8, the J call TRBJ2-4, with 8 bases fitting TRBD1. Germline values: CDR1 SGHVS, CDR2 FQNEAQ. Germline trimming cut 5 bases from V and 2 bases from J; bases unmatched to any gene: 8. CDR3 length equals 16 residues. CDR3 sequence reads: CASSPGQGGTKNIQYF. The CDR3 nucleotides are TGTGCCAGCAGCCCAGGACAGGGCGGGACCAAAAACATTCAGTACTTC.

This clonotype was picked up one time. The rearrangement links TRBV28 to TRBJ1-5; D perhaps matches TRBD1 (6 bases). The CDR3 extends over 18 amino acids. Germline loops: CDR1 MDHEN, CDR2 SYDVKM. Trimming took 5 bases from V and 7 from J, leaving 27 bases between them. The CDR3 sequence: CASSTRKPGHGDSQPQHF. The CDR3 DNA follows: TGTGCCAGCAGTACCCGAAAACCGGGACACGGAGACTCACAGCCCCAGCATTTT.